This T cell receptor beta chain was captured in a study of CD8 T cells in ankylosing spondylitis. Study-wide results and limits: What seemed typical of ankylosing spondylitis blood was a TCR beta motif built from several highly homologous variants. Previously reported in reactive arthritis synovial fluid and blood were some of the motif variants.

TCRdb re-derived calls from the 5' RACE reads in MiXCR, one entry per CDR3 protein. This table holds roughly 440,000 distinct CDR3 sequences, under 20% found once. For this clonotype: Its specificity is unknown.

This CDR3 spans 14 amino acids. Trimming left V 2 bases short and J 5 bases short, with 12 bases between. Germline lookup yields CDR1 DFQATT and CDR2 SNEGSKA (reference sequence). Material: blood, either unsorted or a sorted T cell fraction (not recorded which). The chain links TRBV20-1 to TRBJ2-2; D gene uncertain. This receptor was identified in a male donor with ankylosing spondylitis. Here the CDR3 DNA reads TGCAGTGCTAGACCGCCACCTTGGACCGGGGAGCTGTTTTTT. It is translated as CSARPPPWTGELFF.